The 13 T cell receptor beta chains below were found in one sample sequenced in a study of blood T cell repertoires in COVID-19. Generated by immunoSEQ multiplex PCR, the TCRdb table keeps only in-frame clones and is missing some. There are under 400,000 clones in the sample; roughly 86% occur only once, and roughly 10% lies in the top ten. Sequences were obtained from peripheral blood. The receptors derive from a woman in her thirties with COVID-19, enrolled during active disease.

The V gene is TRBV28, the J gene TRBJ1-5; a possible D gene is TRBD1 (6 bases). The germline CDR1 and CDR2 sequences are MDHEN and SYDVKM. The V end lost 2 bases, the J end lost 4 bases, and 15 bases lay between the germline ends. The CDR3 is 16 residues long. The CDR3 spells CASSLIAGAGNQPQHF. The CDR3 nucleotides read TGTGCCAGCAGTTTAATAGCGGGGGCTGGGAATCAGCCCCAGCATTTT.

The chain joins TRBV15 to TRBJ1-1, with a tentative D call TRBD1 (6 bases). CDR1 LNHNV and CDR2 YYDKDF come from the germline V gene (reference sequence). The CDR3 loop spans 16 amino acids. The V gene lost 6 bases and the J gene lost 1 base, with 18 bases spanning the gap. The chain's CDR3 is CATSSPGAMGNTEAFF. The CDR3 nucleotides read TGTGCCACCAGTTCCCCAGGGGCGATGGGGAACACTGAAGCTTTCTTT.

The V gene is TRBV11-2, the J gene TRBJ1-4; D call uncertain. This CDR3 is 15 amino acids long. CDR1 is SGHAT, CDR2 FQNNGV, per germline. V was shortened by 5 bases and J by 5 bases, with 15 bases between the two germline ends. As DNA, the CDR3 is TGTGCCAGCAGCGCGACGATGACCGGGAATGAAAAACTGTTTTTT. Its protein product is CASSATMTGNEKLFF.

This chain connects TRBV12-3 or TRBV12-4 to TRBJ2-7; D perhaps matches TRBD2 (5 bases). V was shortened by 0 bases and J by 5 bases, with 5 bases between the two germline ends. There are 12 residues in the CDR3. CDR3 amino acids: CASSLAGDEQYF. CDR3 bases: TGTGCCAGCAGTTTAGCGGGAGACGAGCAGTACTTC.

In its sample, this clone was seen a few times. DNA of the CDR3: TGCGCCAGCAGCCAATATTCGGACAGCACGGGGGGAAACACCATATATTTT. This gives the protein CASSQYSDSTGGNTIYF. The V call is TRBV4-1, the J call TRBJ1-3; possible D gene TRBD1, 6 bases. This CDR3 contains 17 residues. The V end was cut by 2 bases, the J end by 4 bases, with 18 bases between. Germline CDR1 is MGHRA and CDR2 is YSYEKL.

The chain employs TRBV6-1 and TRBJ2-2; TRBD2 matches 11 bases. The V segment lost 0 bases and the J segment 5 bases; nucleotides outside the gene matches: 5. Germline loops: CDR1 MNHNS, CDR2 SASEGT. The CDR3 contains 17 residues. The CDR3 DNA follows: TGTGCCAGCAGTGAAGCGCCCCTAGCGGGAGGAACCGGGGAGCTGTTTTTT. Protein: CASSEAPLAGGTGELFF.

The chain links TRBV6-2 or TRBV6-3 to TRBJ1-6; TRBD1 agrees at 8 bases. In germline, CDR1 is MNHEY, CDR2 SVGEGT. CDR3 length: 14 amino acids. With 6 bases clipped from V and 8 bases from J, the junction kept 6 bases outside the gene matches. CDR3 region: CASSSDRGYSPLHF. The DNA of the CDR3 is TGTGCCAGCAGCTCAGACAGGGGATATTCACCCCTCCACTTT.

This chain links TRBV20-1 with TRBJ2-1; TRBD1 agrees at 10 bases. Trimming took 7 bases from V and 14 from J; bases not matched to a gene: 5. This CDR3 contains 10 residues. Germline values: CDR1 DFQATT, CDR2 SNEGSKA (reference sequence). The CDR3 is CSVRTGGEFF. CDR3 nucleotide sequence: TGCAGTGTTCGGACAGGGGGAGAGTTCTTC.

The V call is TRBV19, the J call TRBJ2-3; TRBD2 agrees at 8 bases. The ends lost 10 bases at V and 3 bases at J; junction bases unmatched: 12. Germline V CDR1 and CDR2: LNHDA, SQIVND (reference sequence). The CDR3 sequence is 15 residues long. The CDR3 reads CATSGAGGTTDTQYF. DNA of the CDR3: TGTGCCACCTCGGGGGCGGGAGGTACGACAGATACGCAGTATTTT.

V is TRBV2 and J is TRBJ1-3, with D uncertain. Germline V lookup: CDR1 SNHLY, CDR2 FYNNEI. This CDR3 has 16 residues. The ends were cut back, 4 bases at V and 1 base at J, with 14 bases in the middle. The CDR3 coding sequence is TGTGCCAGCAGTGCTAACCCTCTGAGTTCTGGAAACACCATATATTTT. Translated: CASSANPLSSGNTIYF.

V usage is TRBV19 and J usage is TRBJ2-7, with TRBD1 matching over 9 bases. The J segment lost 6 bases and the V segment lost 4 bases, leaving 10 bases of the junction unmatched. Germline V gene data show CDR1 as LNHDA and CDR2 as SQIVND (reference sequence). The CDR3 loop spans 15 amino acids. CDR3 protein: CASSSPGQGGREQYF. The CDR3 DNA follows: TGTGCCAGTAGTAGTCCGGGACAGGGTGGTCGCGAGCAGTACTTC. Looking up the rest from reference TRBV19 and TRBJ2-7 gives the full variable domain: DGGITQSPKYLFRKEGQNVTLSCEQNLNHDAMYWYRQDPGQGLRLIYYSQIVNDFQKGDIAEGYSVSREKKESFPLTVTSAQKNPTAFYLCASSSPGQGGREQYFGPGTRLTVT.

The chain uses TRBV2 and TRBJ2-7; D perhaps matches TRBD1 (5 bases). The V and J ends lost 1 base and 6 bases respectively, with 13 bases between them. This CDR3 region has 14 residues. From germline, CDR1 is SNHLY and CDR2 FYNNEI. CDR3: CASSEDRRLSEQYF. The DNA for the CDR3 is TGTGCCAGCAGTGAAGACAGGCGACTCTCCGAGCAGTACTTC.

V usage is TRBV3-1 (or the pseudogene TRBV3-2) and J usage is TRBJ2-7; D unclear. Trimming stripped 4 bases from V and 0 bases from J, with 10 bases between. Germline V gives CDR1 LGHDT, CDR2 YNNKEL (reference sequence). The CDR3 extends over 14 amino acids. CDR3 loop: CASSPETLSYEQYF. Written as DNA, the CDR3 is TGTGCCAGCAGCCCCGAGACACTCTCCTACGAGCAGTACTTC.